This TCR beta chain was captured by sequencing in a study of post-analysis software for immune sequencing data (dated by TCRdb to the mid-2010s). The study in broad terms: Relapsing-remitting, secondary progressive and progressive-relapsing multiple sclerosis were recorded as disease courses, and subtype annotation was lacking for some patients. The patient repertoires were compared against 11 previously published healthy control repertoires obtained from donors aged roughly 6 to 25 years. A subset of samples was prepared in parallel using single-end sample barcoding, then pooled and co-amplified after Illumina adapter ligation.

CDR1 and CDR2 were assigned from the germline V gene (reference sequence) as DFQATT and SNEGSKA. The junction carries 16 bases between V and J, which are trimmed by 5 bases and 0 bases respectively. The CDR3 covers 15 residues, taking in both the cysteine and the phenylalanine. Kept here is only the CDR3 DNA, which spans 45 bases and is read in frame from base 1. The research as a whole found: Direct clustering with F measure showed strong co-clustering of samples prepared in the same batch, prompting a batch-effect correction. Compared with controls, multiple sclerosis patients had significantly lower normalized Chao1 diversity, a finding suggesting substantial peripheral T-cell clonal expansion. The control group was slightly older than the multiple sclerosis patient group. Significantly higher frequencies in patients than in controls were found for about 5 TRBV segments, including TRBV5-6, TRBV5-1 and TRBV20-1.

A remark on this clonotype: The antigen it recognizes is unknown. The sample holds no much larger clone one base away, and base qualities are not on file.

Libraries were prepared through PCR. The sequencer was an Illumina HiSeq 2500. Unique molecular identifiers were incorporated into TCR beta cDNA libraries to reduce PCR and sequencing biases. About 500,000 cDNA molecules were obtained for every 1 to 10 million input T cells, so each molecule roughly corresponded to one T cell. The patient libraries were prepared and sequenced using the same protocol as the earlier healthy control dataset. Within a given batch, samples were prepared together, multiplexed and sequenced on the same HiSeq lane. The authors' analysis ran thus. Raw barcoded reads were processed with MIGEC, discarding single-read molecular identifier groups before consensus assembly and CDR3 extraction. VDJtools was used for post-analysis of the clonotype tables, and diversity was normalized by down-sampling every dataset to the size of the smallest sample. Repertoire overlap clustering matched CDR3 amino acid but not nucleotide sequences to correct batch-related cross-sample contamination. Through fastp at Q25 and MiXCR, TCRdb rebuilt clones from the public reads, retaining in-frame beta chains. Every entry covers one CDR3 protein and lists the most common genes and DNA from its rows. These V and J calls are TCRdb output, not the study's own analysis. The sample includes about 820,000 distinct CDR3 sequences, with roughly 50% observed a single time. Over 4% of the sample is held by the ten biggest clonotypes.

TCR beta repertoires were profiled from peripheral blood of over 10 young patients with multiple sclerosis to demonstrate the VDJtools post-analysis software. The multiple sclerosis patients were children and adolescents ranging in age from 6 to 15 years. Sequencing was carried out using blood. The rearrangement combines TRBV20-1 with TRBJ1-2; matching of 6 bases hints at TRBD1 as the D gene. The sequence derives from a girl aged 10 to 17 with multiple sclerosis. At the DNA level, the sequence is TGCAGTGCTGGTAACTTCAGGACAGCTAACTATGGCTACACCTTC. It is translated as CSAGNFRTANYGYTF.